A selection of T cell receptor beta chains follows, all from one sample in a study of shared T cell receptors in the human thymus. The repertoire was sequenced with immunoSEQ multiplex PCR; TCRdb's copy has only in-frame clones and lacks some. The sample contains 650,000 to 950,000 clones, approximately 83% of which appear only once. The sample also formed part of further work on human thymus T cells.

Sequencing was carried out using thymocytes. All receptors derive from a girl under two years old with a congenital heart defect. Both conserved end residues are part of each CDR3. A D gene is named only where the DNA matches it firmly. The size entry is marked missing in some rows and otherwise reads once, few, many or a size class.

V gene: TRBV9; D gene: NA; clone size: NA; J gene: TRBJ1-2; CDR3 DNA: TGTGCCAGCGGGCATGACAGGAACTATGGCTACACCTTC; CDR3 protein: CASGHDRNYGYTF
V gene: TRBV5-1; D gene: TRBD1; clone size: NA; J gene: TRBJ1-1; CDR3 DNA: TGCGCCAGCAGCCGGGACAGCGAAGCTTTCTTT; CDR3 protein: CASSRDSEAFF
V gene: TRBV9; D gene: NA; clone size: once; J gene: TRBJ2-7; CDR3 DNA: TGTGCCAGCAGCGTAGGGTCGGACAGCCTTTGGGGCGAGCAGTACTTC; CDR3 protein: CASSVGSDSLWGEQYF
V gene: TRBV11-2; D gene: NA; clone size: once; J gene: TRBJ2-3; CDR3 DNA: TGTGCCAGCACCCCTTCAGATACGCAGTATTTT; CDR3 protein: CASTPSDTQYF
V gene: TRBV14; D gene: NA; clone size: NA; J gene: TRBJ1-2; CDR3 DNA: TGTGCCAGCAGCCAATCAGGGGATGAGTCTGGCTACACCTTC; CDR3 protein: CASSQSGDESGYTF
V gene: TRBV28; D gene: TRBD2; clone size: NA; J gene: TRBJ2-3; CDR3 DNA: TGTGCCAGCAGTTTTACTAGCGGGGCACACCAACGATACACAGATACGCAGTATTTT; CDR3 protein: CASSFTSGAHQRYTDTQYF
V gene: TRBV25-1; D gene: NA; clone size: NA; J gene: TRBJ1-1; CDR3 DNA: TGTGCCAGCAGTGGGGGGGGACATAAAGCTTTCTTT; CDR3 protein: CASSGGGHKAFF
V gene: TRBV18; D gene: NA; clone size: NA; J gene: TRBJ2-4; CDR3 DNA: TGTGCCAGCTCACCCCGTTTAGCCAAAAACATTCAGTACTTC; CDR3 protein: CASSPRLAKNIQYF
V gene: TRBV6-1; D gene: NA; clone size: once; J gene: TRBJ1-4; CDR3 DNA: TGTGCCAGCAGTACCGCAGCCAGGGGCGAAAAACTGTTTTTT; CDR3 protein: CASSTAARGEKLFF
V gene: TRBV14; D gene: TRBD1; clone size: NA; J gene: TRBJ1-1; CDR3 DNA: TGTGCCAGCAGGCTCGCCCCTCGAGCACCGGGACAGGGGTCTGAAGCTTTCTTT; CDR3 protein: CASRLAPRAPGQGSEAFF
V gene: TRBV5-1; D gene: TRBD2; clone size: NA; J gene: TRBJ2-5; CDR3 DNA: TGCGCCAGCAGCTTGGTGAGGACTAGCGGGGGTGGAACAGAGACCCAGTACTTC; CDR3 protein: CASSLVRTSGGGTETQYF
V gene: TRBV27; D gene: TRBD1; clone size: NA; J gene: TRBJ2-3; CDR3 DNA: TGTGCCAGCAGTTTGGGACAGAAATTCACAGATACGCAGTATTTT; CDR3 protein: CASSLGQKFTDTQYF
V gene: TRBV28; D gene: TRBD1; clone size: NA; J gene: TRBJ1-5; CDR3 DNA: TGTGCCAGGCAACCAGGGGGTAGGCATCAGCCCCAGCATTTT; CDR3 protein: CARQPGGRHQPQHF
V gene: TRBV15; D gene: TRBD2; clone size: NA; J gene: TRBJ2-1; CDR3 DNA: TGTGCCACCAGCAGGGGCCTAGCGGGGGGCGACAATGAGCAGTTCTTC; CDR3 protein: CATSRGLAGGDNEQFF
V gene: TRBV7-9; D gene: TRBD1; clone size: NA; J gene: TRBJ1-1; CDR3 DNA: TGTGCCAGCAGCGTAGACAGGGGGCGAATAGAGCTTGAAGCTTTCTTT; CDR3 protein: CASSVDRGRIELEAFF
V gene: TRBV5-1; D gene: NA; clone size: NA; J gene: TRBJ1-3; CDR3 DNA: TGCGCCAGCAGCTTGGGAACATTTGGAAACACCATATATTTT; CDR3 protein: CASSLGTFGNTIYF
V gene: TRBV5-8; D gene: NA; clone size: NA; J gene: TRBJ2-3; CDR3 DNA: TGTGCCAGCAGCTTGGCGACAGATACGCAGTATTTT; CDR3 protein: CASSLATDTQYF
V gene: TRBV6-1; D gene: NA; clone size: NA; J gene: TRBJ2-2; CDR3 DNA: TGTGCCAGCATTGGCCCATGTTTTGGCACCGGGGAGCTGTTTTTT; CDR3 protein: CASIGPCFGTGELFF
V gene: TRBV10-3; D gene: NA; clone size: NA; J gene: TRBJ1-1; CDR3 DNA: TGTGCCATCAGTGAGGCAGGGGCTGAAGCTTTCTTT; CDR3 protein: CAISEAGAEAFF
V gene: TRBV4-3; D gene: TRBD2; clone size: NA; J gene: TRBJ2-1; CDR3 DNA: TGCGCCAGCAGCCAAGATCCCCCTCGGCCTAGCGGGGGGGCCGATGAGCAGTTCTTC; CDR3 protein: CASSQDPPRPSGGADEQFF
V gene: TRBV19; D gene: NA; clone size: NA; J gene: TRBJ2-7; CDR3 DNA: TGTGCCAGTAGTATCAGAGGGGGTCACTTCTACGAGCAGTACTTC; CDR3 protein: CASSIRGGHFYEQYF
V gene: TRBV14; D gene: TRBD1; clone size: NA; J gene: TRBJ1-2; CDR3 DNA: TGTGCCAGCAGCCAGGGGACAGGATACCCTTATGGCTACACCTTC; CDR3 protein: CASSQGTGYPYGYTF
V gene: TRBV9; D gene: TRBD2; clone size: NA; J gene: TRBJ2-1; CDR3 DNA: TGTGCCAGCAGCGTAGAACCCGAGCGGGGGGGCTTCTACAATGAGCAGTTCTTC; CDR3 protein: CASSVEPERGGFYNEQFF
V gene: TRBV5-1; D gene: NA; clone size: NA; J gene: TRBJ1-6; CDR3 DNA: TGCGCCAGCAGCTTAGGAGACTCCTATAATTCACCCCTCCACTTT; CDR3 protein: CASSLGDSYNSPLHF
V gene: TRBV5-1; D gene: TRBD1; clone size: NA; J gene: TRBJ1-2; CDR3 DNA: TGCGCCAGCAGCTCCGGCTCGGGACAGGCGATCTATGGCTACACCTTC; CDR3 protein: CASSSGSGQAIYGYTF
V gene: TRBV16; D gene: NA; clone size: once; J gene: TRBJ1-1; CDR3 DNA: TGTGCCAGCAGCCAATGCTCCCACAGGGTAGTGAACACTGAAGCTTTCTTT; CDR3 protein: CASSQCSHRVVNTEAFF
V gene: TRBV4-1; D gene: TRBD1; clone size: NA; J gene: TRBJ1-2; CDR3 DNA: TGCGCCAGCAGCTACGGACAGGGGTACTATGGCTACACCTTC; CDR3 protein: CASSYGQGYYGYTF
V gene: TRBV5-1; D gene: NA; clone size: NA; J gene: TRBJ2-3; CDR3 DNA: TGCGCCAGCAGCTTGGCACTTAGCGGACATACGCAGTATTTT; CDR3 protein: CASSLALSGHTQYF
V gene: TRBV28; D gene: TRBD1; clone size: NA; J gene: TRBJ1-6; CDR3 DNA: TGTGCCAGCAGTTTACCCTACAGGGGACCACCCCTCCACTTT; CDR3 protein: CASSLPYRGPPLHF
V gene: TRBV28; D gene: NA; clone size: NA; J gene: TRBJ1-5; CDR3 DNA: TGTGCCAGCAGTTTCCCCCCCAGGGCGTCAAATCAGCCCCAGCATTTT; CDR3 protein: CASSFPPRASNQPQHF
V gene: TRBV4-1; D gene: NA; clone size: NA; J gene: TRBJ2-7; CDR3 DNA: TGCGCCAGCAGCCAAGTCCGGGGGGAACAAGGGGGCTACGAGCAGTACTTC; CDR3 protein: CASSQVRGEQGGYEQYF
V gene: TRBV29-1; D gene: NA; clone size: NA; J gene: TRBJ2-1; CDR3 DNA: TGCAGCGTTGTTGATAGCTCCTACAATGAGCAGTTCTTC; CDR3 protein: CSVVDSSYNEQFF
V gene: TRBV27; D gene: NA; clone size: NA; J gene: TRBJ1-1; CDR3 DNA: TGTGCCAGCAGTTCTCGACGGGAACTAAAGAACACTGAAGCTTTCTTT; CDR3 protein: CASSSRRELKNTEAFF
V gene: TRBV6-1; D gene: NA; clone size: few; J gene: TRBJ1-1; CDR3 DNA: TGTGCCAGCAGTGAACGAGGTAGGGGACTAGGGACTTTCTTT; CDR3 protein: CASSERGRGLGTFF
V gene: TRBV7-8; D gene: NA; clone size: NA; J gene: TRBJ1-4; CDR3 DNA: TGTGCCAGCAGCTTAAGTATTAGGCGACTCCGGGAGGAAAAACTGTTTTTT; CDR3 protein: CASSLSIRRLREEKLFF
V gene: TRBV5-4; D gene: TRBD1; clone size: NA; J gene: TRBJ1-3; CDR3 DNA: TGTGCCAGCAGCTCGGGACAGACCTCTGGAAACACCACATATTTT; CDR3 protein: CASSSGQTSGNTTYF
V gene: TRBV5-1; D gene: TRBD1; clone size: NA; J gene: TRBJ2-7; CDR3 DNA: TGCGCCAGCAGCCCGCCTACAGGGGGGAGCGAGCAGTACTTC; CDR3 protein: CASSPPTGGSEQYF
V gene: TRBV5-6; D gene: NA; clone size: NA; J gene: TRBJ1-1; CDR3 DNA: TGTGCCAGCAGCTCTGACAGACTGAACACTGAAGCTTTCTTT; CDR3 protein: CASSSDRLNTEAFF
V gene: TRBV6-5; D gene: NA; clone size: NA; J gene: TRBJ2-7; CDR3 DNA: TGTGCCAGCAGTTACGGGACATTCCCCTACGAGCAGTACTTC; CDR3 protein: CASSYGTFPYEQYF
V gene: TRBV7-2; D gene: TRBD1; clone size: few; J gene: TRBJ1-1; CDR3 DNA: TGTGCCAGCAGCCCGTACGGACAGGGAGATGAAGCTTTCTTT; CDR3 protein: CASSPYGQGDEAFF
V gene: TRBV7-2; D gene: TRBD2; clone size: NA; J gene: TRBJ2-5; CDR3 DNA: TGTGCCAGCAGCTTAGGGGCCACCAGCGGGGGGGCCTGGGAGACCCAGTACTTC; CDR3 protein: CASSLGATSGGAWETQYF
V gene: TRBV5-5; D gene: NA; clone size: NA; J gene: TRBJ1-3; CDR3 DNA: TGTGCCAGCAGTTCCCCCAGGAGCGGAAAAGCTCTCTCTGGAAACACCATATATTTT; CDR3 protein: CASSSPRSGKALSGNTIYF
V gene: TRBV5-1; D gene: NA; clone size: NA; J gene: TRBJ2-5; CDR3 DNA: TGCGCCAGCAGCTCTTCTAGCGAGGGAAACCAAGAGACCCAGTACTTC; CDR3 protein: CASSSSSEGNQETQYF
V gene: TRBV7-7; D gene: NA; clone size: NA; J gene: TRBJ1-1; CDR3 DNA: TGTGCCAGCAGCTTACACAGGAACACTGAAGCTTTCTTT; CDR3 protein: CASSLHRNTEAFF
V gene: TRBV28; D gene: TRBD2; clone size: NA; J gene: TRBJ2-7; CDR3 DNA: TGTGCCAGCACCACGGGGGGGGTCTACGAGCAGTACTTC; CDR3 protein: CASTTGGVYEQYF
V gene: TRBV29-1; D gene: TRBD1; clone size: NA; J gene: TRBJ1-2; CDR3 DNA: TGCAGCGTACGACAGGGGGAAAATATACATGGCTACACCTTC; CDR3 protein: CSVRQGENIHGYTF
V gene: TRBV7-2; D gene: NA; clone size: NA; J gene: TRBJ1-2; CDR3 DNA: TGTGCCAGCAGTGGGGGCGGGGGCTACACCTTC; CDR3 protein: CASSGGGGYTF
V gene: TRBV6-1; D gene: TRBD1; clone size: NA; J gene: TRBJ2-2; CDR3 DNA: TGTGCCAGCAGTGACAGATCAGGACAGGGGCTTAGCACCGGGGAGCTGTTTTTT; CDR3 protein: CASSDRSGQGLSTGELFF
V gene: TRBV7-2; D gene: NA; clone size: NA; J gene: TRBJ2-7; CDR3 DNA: TGTGCCAGCAGCTTAGCCGGTACCTACGAGCAGTACTTC; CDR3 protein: CASSLAGTYEQYF